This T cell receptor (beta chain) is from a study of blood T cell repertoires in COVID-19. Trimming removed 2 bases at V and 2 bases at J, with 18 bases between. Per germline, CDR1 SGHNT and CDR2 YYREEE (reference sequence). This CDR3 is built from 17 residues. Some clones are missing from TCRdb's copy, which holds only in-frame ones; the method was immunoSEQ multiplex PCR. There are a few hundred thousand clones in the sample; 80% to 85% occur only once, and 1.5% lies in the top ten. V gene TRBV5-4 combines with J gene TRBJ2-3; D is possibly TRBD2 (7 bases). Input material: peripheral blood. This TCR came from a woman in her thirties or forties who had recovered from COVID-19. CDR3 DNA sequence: TGTGCCAGCAGCTTTACAATTGCGGGGGCCATCACAGATACGCAGTATTTT. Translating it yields CASSFTIAGAITDTQYF.